Below, 11 T cell receptor beta chains from the same sample are listed, as sequenced in a study of T cell responses to AZD1222 COVID-19 vaccine. Method: immunoSEQ multiplex PCR; TCRdb's copy keeps in-frame clones and lacks some. The table includes over 90,000 clones, 80% to 90% detected once. This specimen consisted of peripheral blood, obtained on day 0 of AZD1222 vaccination. These receptors originate from an adult in good health.

The chain links TRBV5-1 to TRBJ1-6; the match to TRBD1 covers 10 bases. With 3 bases clipped from V and 8 bases from J, the junction kept 5 bases outside the gene matches. Germline CDR1 reads SGHRS; CDR2 reads YFSETQ. This CDR3 is built from 15 residues. In DNA form, the CDR3 reads TGCGCCAGCAGCTCCCGGACAGGGGGGGATTCACCCCTCCACTTT. This sequence encodes CASSSRTGGDSPLHF. Variable domain in full (rest from reference TRBV5-1 and TRBJ1-6): KAGVTQTPRYLIKTRGQQVTLSCSPISGHRSVSWYQQTPGQGLQFLFEYFSETQRNKGNFPGRFSGRQFSNSRSEMNVSTLELGDSALYLCASSSRTGGDSPLHFGNGTRLTVT.

The chain joins TRBV6-2 or TRBV6-3 to TRBJ1-3, with D unclear. The CDR3 is 15 amino acids. Germline CDR1 MNHEY, CDR2 SVGEGT. V lost 7 bases to trimming and J lost 0 bases, with 13 bases between them. The CDR3 DNA reads TGTGCCAGCACCCCCCTTGTGCGCTCTGGAAACACCATATATTTT. It specifies CASTPLVRSGNTIYF.

The rearrangement uses TRBV12-5 and TRBJ2-5; D gene ambiguous. V was pared by 2 bases and J by 1 base, with 5 bases between. Germline loops: CDR1 LGHNT, CDR2 FRNRAP. This CDR3 spans 13 amino acids. Here the CDR3 reads CASGLQSQETQYF. In DNA form, the CDR3 reads TGTGCTAGTGGTTTGCAGAGCCAAGAGACCCAGTACTTC.

The chain is built from TRBV7-2 and TRBJ1-5; no reliable D call. Germline-derived CDR1 and CDR2 are SGHTA and FQGNSA. V lost 5 bases and J lost 3, with 11 bases in between. The CDR3 spans 14 residues. The CDR3 here is CASSLRVPNQPQHF. CDR3 nucleotide sequence: TGTGCCAGCAGCCTCCGTGTACCCAATCAGCCCCAGCATTTT. Combining the CDR3 with reference TRBV7-2 and TRBJ1-5 gives the whole variable domain GAGVSQSPSNKVTEKGKDVELRCDPISGHTALYWYRQSLGQGLEFLIYFQGNSAPDKSGLPSDRFSAERTGGSVSTLTIQRTQQEDSAVYLCASSLRVPNQPQHFGDGTRLSIL.

This chain joins TRBV10-2 and TRBJ2-1; TRBD1 aligns across 8 bases. Losses at the gene ends were 5 bases for V and 8 bases for J; bases not matched to a gene: 11. The V gene's germline CDR1 is WSHSY and CDR2 SAAADI. The length of the CDR3 is 15 residues. CDR3 DNA: TGCGCCAGCAGTTTTCGGACAGGGAGGACCGATGAGCAGTTCTTC. This encodes CASSFRTGRTDEQFF.

V and J are TRBV27 and TRBJ1-2; 10 bases align to TRBD1. Germline V gene data show CDR1 as MNHEY and CDR2 as SMNVEV (reference sequence). This CDR3 comprises 15 residues. Trimming took 4 bases from V and 3 from J; bases not matched to a gene: 5. The CDR3 here is CASSSGTGVHYGYTF. In DNA, the CDR3 is TGTGCCAGCAGTTCGGGGACAGGGGTTCACTATGGCTACACCTTC.

The CDR3 protein is CASSWKGGPEETQYF. CDR3 in DNA: TGTGCCAGCAGCTGGAAAGGGGGGCCGGAAGAGACCCAGTACTTC. The J gene is TRBJ2-5, the V gene TRBV7-2; D tentatively reads TRBD1 or TRBD2 (6 bases each). The germline gives CDR1 SGHTA, CDR2 FQGNSA. V shed 4 bases and J shed 3 bases, with 15 bases lying between them. The CDR3 spans 15 residues.

The gene calls are TRBV18 and TRBJ2-5; either TRBD1 or TRBD2 may supply D (5 bases each). V lost 2 bases and J 4 bases, leaving 5 bases between the germline ends. The germline V gene has CDR1 KGHSH and CDR2 LQKENI. The CDR3 loop spans 12 amino acids. The CDR3 spells CASSPGGETQYF. Here the CDR3 DNA reads TGTGCCAGCTCACCAGGGGGAGAGACCCAGTACTTC.

This chain uses TRBV12-3 or TRBV12-4 with TRBJ1-2; maybe TRBD1 (5 bases). This CDR3 contains 13 residues. The germline V and J ends were trimmed by 6 bases and 8 bases, with 16 bases remaining between them. The CDR3 nucleotides are TGTGCCAGCAGCCCCACTAGGGGCTCGGGCTACACCTTC. Encoded protein: CASSPTRGSGYTF.

The rearrangement joins TRBV10-3 to TRBJ1-4; no clear D gene. This CDR3 spans 14 amino acids. Between the trimmed V and J ends, which lost 2 bases and 7 bases, there was a span of 11 bases. Looked up from germline, CDR1 is ENHRY and CDR2 is SYGVKD. The DNA of the CDR3 is TGTGCCATCAGTGAGGTCTTATCGGGTGAAAAACTGTTTTTT. Encoded protein: CAISEVLSGEKLFF.

CDR3 protein: CASSLLDSRTDTQYF. The DNA for the CDR3 is TGTGCCAGCAGCCTATTAGACAGTCGAACAGATACGCAGTATTTT. The chain has TRBV7-2 and TRBJ2-3, with TRBD1 as a possible D gene (5 bases). The length of the CDR3 is 15 residues. Germline loops: CDR1 SGHTA, CDR2 FQGNSA. With 5 bases removed from V and 3 bases from J, the gap between germline ends came to 15 bases.